This T cell receptor (beta chain) originates from a study of metastatic and nonmetastatic thyroid tumors. The entire patient cohort was treatment-naive prior to thyroid surgery. This clone has only a few counts. Original processing methods: In papillary thyroid cancer, a distant-metastasis classifier was built using CDR3 differences across clinicopathological groups. With MiXCR, TCRdb called clones anew from the PCR reads. In this record, the V and J calls reflect TCRdb's handling and not the investigators' own analysis. Altogether over 25,000 clones are present, over 15% being singletons, with the ten largest covering under 5%. Trimming pared 2 bases from V and 4 bases from J, leaving 13 bases between. CDR3 length: 15 residues. Germline CDR1 MNHNS, CDR2 SASEGT.

The TCR originated in a female donor with papillary thyroid cancer or a benign thyroid nodule (not recorded which). Some clones in this sample may be carry-over from other donors' samples. The genes are TRBV6-1 and TRBJ2-3; the D is unclear. Material for sequencing was blood. The DNA for the CDR3 is TGTGCCAGCAGTGAATCTTCGTTAGGGCCAGATACGCAGTATTTT. Translating gives CASSESSLGPDTQYF.